Included here is one T cell receptor beta chain sequence, with context. PCR primers comprised 60 Vbeta and 13 Jbeta primers. Some clones are missing from TCRdb's copy, which holds only in-frame ones; the method was immunoSEQ multiplex PCR. The profile shows tens of thousands of clones, roughly 80% of them singletons. These data belong to a study of cytomegalovirus exposure and HLA in healthy donors. The CDR3 has 16 residues. The junction had 7 bases not matched to a gene; V was cut back by 3 bases and J by 6 bases. CDR1 and CDR2 from the germline V gene are MGHRA and YSYEKL. The chain carries TRBV4-1 and TRBJ2-3; 12 bases match TRBD2. This sequence was found in a middle-aged man in good health and CMV-seronegative. Sequencing was performed on PBMCs. The CDR3: CASSHGLAGSADTQYF. CDR3 DNA sequence: TGCGCCAGCAGCCATGGACTAGCGGGATCTGCGGATACGCAGTATTTT.